The 20 T cell receptor beta chains given below trace back to one sample, sequenced in a study of T-cell memory formation after mild COVID-19. TCRdb reprocessed the 5' RACE reads with MiXCR, giving one entry per CDR3 protein. Of about 270,000 distinct CDR3 sequences in the sample, over 15% are singletons; the top ten hold 22%. The source material was PBMCs or a T cell subset sorted from them (not recorded which). Every receptor here comes from a man aged 18 to 35 who had mild COVID-19 (a few samples of this study predate the infection). Cell type and time point are not known.

This clonotype was observed a handful of times. The chain recombines TRBV12-3 or TRBV12-4 with TRBJ1-2; D is perhaps TRBD1 (5 bases). Deletions cut 9 bases from V and 7 bases from J, with 18 bases between. The CDR3 extends over 13 amino acids. CDR3 amino acids: CASRLSSGFGYTF. For the CDR3, the DNA is TGTGCCAGTCGGCTTTCGTCAGGGTTTGGCTACACCTTC.

The genes are TRBV7-9 and TRBJ2-1, with 10 bases matching TRBD2. The CDR3 spans 15 residues. Germline values: CDR1 SEHNR, CDR2 FQNEAQ (reference sequence). J lost 8 bases, V lost 5 bases, and 9 bases had no gene match. The CDR3 DNA reads as TGTGCCAGCAGCCACAGCGGGGGGGTTCCCGATGAGCAGTTCTTC. Its protein is CASSHSGGVPDEQFF.

This clonotype was detected a few times. The V call is TRBV4-3, the J call TRBJ2-1; 8 bases fit TRBD1. The CDR3 sequence is 16 residues long. The V segment lost 0 bases and the J segment 3 bases; nucleotides outside the gene matches: 4. Germline CDR1 reads LGHNA; CDR2 reads YSLEER. CDR3 nucleotides: TGCGCCAGCAGCCAAGATGCGGACAGGGACTACAATGAGCAGTTCTTC. Protein product: CASSQDADRDYNEQFF.

This clonotype turned up a few times. The CDR3 region is CASSYSIGAYEQYV. CDR3 DNA: TGTGCCAGCAGTTACTCGATAGGGGCCTACGAGCAGTACGTC. The rearrangement joins TRBV6-5 to TRBJ2-7, with D perhaps matching TRBD1 (5 bases). Trimming pared 0 bases from V and 2 bases from J, leaving 8 bases between. Germline V gives CDR1 MNHEY, CDR2 SVGAGI. The CDR3 consists of 14 residues.

Only a few counts were recorded for this clonotype. The chain combines TRBV25-1 with TRBJ1-1, with 9 nucleotides matching TRBD1. Looked up from germline, CDR1 is MGHDK and CDR2 is SYGVNS. The CDR3 loop spans 16 amino acids. The J segment lost 3 bases and the V segment lost 4 bases, leaving 9 bases of the junction unmatched. The CDR3 nucleotides read TGTGCCAGCAGTGGACTACCCGGGACAGGGCACACTGAAGCTTTCTTT. Protein product: CASSGLPGTGHTEAFF.

This chain uses TRBV7-8 with TRBJ2-7; no reliable D call. The ends were cut back, 2 bases at V and 6 bases at J, with 14 bases in the middle. The CDR3 extends over 14 amino acids. Germline assignment: CDR1 SGHVS and CDR2 FQNEAQ. The CDR3 loop is CASSLPDGRLEQYF. The CDR3 nucleotides are TGTGCCAGCAGCTTACCGGATGGCCGCCTCGAGCAGTACTTC.

Many counts were recorded for this clonotype. V and J are TRBV3-1 and TRBJ2-2, with 9 bases that match TRBD1. Germline V gives CDR1 LGHDT, CDR2 YNNKEL (reference sequence). J gave up 4 bases and V 4 bases, and 7 bases lay outside the gene matches. There are 16 residues in the CDR3. CDR3 sequence (DNA): TGTGCCAGCAGCCCCGGACAGGGGTTGATCACCGGGGAGCTGTTTTTT. Translation: CASSPGQGLITGELFF.

V is TRBV7-2 and J is TRBJ1-3, with D unresolved. Germline V CDR1 and CDR2: SGHTA, FQGNSA. This CDR3 contains 14 residues. V dropped 5 bases and J dropped 0 bases, with 8 bases sitting between them. The chain's CDR3 is CASSPAHSGNTIYF. The CDR3 nucleotides read TGTGCCAGCAGCCCGGCCCACTCTGGAAACACCATATATTTT.

This sequence joins TRBV30 and TRBJ2-5; TRBD2 aligns across 8 bases. The J segment lost 4 bases and the V segment lost 2 bases, leaving 6 bases of the junction unmatched. CDR1 is GTSNPN, CDR2 SVGIG, per germline (reference sequence). CDR3 length: 14 residues. The CDR3 spells CAWSFSGASETQYF. For the CDR3, the DNA is TGTGCCTGGAGTTTTAGCGGGGCCTCAGAGACCCAGTACTTC. Full variable domain (outside the CDR3, taken from reference TRBV30 and TRBJ2-5): SQTIHQWPATLVQPVGSPLSLECTVEGTSNPNLYWYRQAAGRGLQLLFYSVGIGQISSEVPQNLSASRPQDRQFILSSKKLLLSDSGFYLCAWSFSGASETQYFGPGTRLLVL.

This clonotype was detected a few times. DNA for the CDR3: TGCGCCAGCAGCTCCTGGGACCAAACCTACGAGCAGTACTTC. Its translation: CASSSWDQTYEQYF. The chain has TRBV5-1 and TRBJ2-7; D may be TRBD1 or TRBD2 (5 bases each). Deletions cut 3 bases from V and 2 bases from J, with 12 bases between. The germline V gene encodes CDR1 SGHRS and CDR2 YFSETQ. This CDR3 spans 14 amino acids.

This clonotype was observed a handful of times. The chain recombines TRBV27 with TRBJ2-5; 9 positions agree with TRBD1. V shed 5 bases, J shed 4 bases, and the junction held 8 bases outside the gene matches. The CDR3 has 15 amino acids. Germline-derived CDR1 and CDR2 are MNHEY and SMNVEV (reference sequence). The CDR3 nucleotides read TGTGCCAGCAGTCCCCACAGGGGGCAGGGAGAGACCCAGTACTTC. Translation: CASSPHRGQGETQYF.

The CDR3 region is CSAKDRANQPQHF. The CDR3 DNA sequence: TGCAGTGCGAAGGACAGGGCTAATCAGCCCCAGCATTTT. This chain connects TRBV20-1 to TRBJ1-5, with 8 bases aligning to TRBD1. J was trimmed by 4 bases and V by 6 bases; bases with no gene match: 5. Germline CDR1 reads DFQATT; CDR2 reads SNEGSKA (reference sequence). CDR3 length: 13 amino acids.

This chain uses TRBV7-6 with TRBJ2-2, with D uncertain. This CDR3 is 16 amino acids long. Germline CDR1 reads SGHVS; CDR2 reads FNYEAQ. Trimming shortened V by 2 bases and J by 2 bases, and 12 bases separated the two germline ends. Here the CDR3 DNA reads TGTGCCAGCAGCTTACAAGAACCAGTTAACACCGGGGAGCTGTTTTTT. Protein: CASSLQEPVNTGELFF.

Only a few counts were recorded for this clonotype. The chain carries TRBV4-1 and TRBJ2-5; D is possibly TRBD2 (5 bases). Germline V CDR1 and CDR2: MGHRA, YSYEKL. V lost 4 bases to trimming and J lost 5 bases, with 14 bases between them. The CDR3 covers 14 residues. CDR3 in amino acids: CASSLGLLDETQYF. The CDR3 coding sequence is TGCGCCAGCAGCCTAGGACTCCTCGATGAGACCCAGTACTTC.

This clonotype was detected ten times or more. The rearrangement joins TRBV6-6 to TRBJ1-2; D is uncertain. Germline values: CDR1 MNHNY, CDR2 SVGAGI (reference sequence). Trimming cost V 2 bases and J 6 bases, with 13 bases left between them. The CDR3 runs 14 residues. The CDR3 coding sequence is TGTGCCAGCAGTTACGTTCAGGCCCTAGATGGCTACACCTTC. This gives the protein CASSYVQALDGYTF.

This clonotype was picked up a small number of times. This chain connects TRBV24-1 to TRBJ2-3, with 8 bases identical to TRBD2. The CDR3 runs to 14 residues. From germline, CDR1 is KGHDR and CDR2 SFDVKD. J was trimmed by 2 bases and V by 10 bases; bases with no gene match: 7. CDR3 amino acids: CATGTSRNTDTQYF. The DNA of the CDR3 is TGTGCCACTGGGACTAGTCGGAACACAGATACGCAGTATTTT.

This clonotype was seen a few times. J is TRBJ2-7 and V is TRBV5-1; D is unresolved. With 4 bases removed from V and 0 bases from J, the gap between germline ends came to 11 bases. There are 14 residues in the CDR3. Germline V gives CDR1 SGHRS, CDR2 YFSETQ. CDR3 in amino acids: CASSMTQTSYEQYF. CDR3 nucleotides: TGCGCCAGCAGCATGACCCAAACCTCCTACGAGCAGTACTTC. The whole variable domain, remainder taken from reference TRBV5-1 and TRBJ2-7, is KAGVTQTPRYLIKTRGQQVTLSCSPISGHRSVSWYQQTPGQGLQFLFEYFSETQRNKGNFPGRFSGRQFSNSRSEMNVSTLELGDSALYLCASSMTQTSYEQYFGPGTRLTVT.

The chain links TRBV11-3 to TRBJ2-3; 7 bases are a match to TRBD1. J lost 4 bases, V lost 1 base, and 11 bases had no gene match. Per the germline V gene, CDR1 is SGHNT and CDR2 is YENEEA. The CDR3 runs 17 residues. CDR3 in amino acids: CASSLGLIGGTADTQYF. For the CDR3, the DNA is TGTGCCAGCAGCTTAGGTCTGATAGGGGGCACGGCAGATACGCAGTATTTT.

The rearrangement joins TRBV20-1 to TRBJ2-3; TRBD2 aligns across 10 bases. The CDR3 extends over 16 amino acids. Germline assignment: CDR1 DFQATT and CDR2 SNEGSKA (reference sequence). V lost 5 bases and J lost 0; bases outside the gene matches: 8. The CDR3 loop is CSASGLAEDSTDTQYF. CDR3 nucleotide sequence: TGCAGTGCTTCCGGACTAGCGGAAGACAGCACAGATACGCAGTATTTT.

Ten or more counts support this clonotype. This chain connects TRBV19 to TRBJ1-5; D is unclear. Trimming stripped 6 bases from V and 5 bases from J, with 11 bases between. The CDR3 has 13 residues. Per the germline V gene, CDR1 is LNHDA and CDR2 is SQIVND (reference sequence). CDR3 loop: CASRSYSHQPQHF. In DNA form, the CDR3 reads TGTGCCAGTAGATCATATAGTCATCAGCCCCAGCATTTT.